These T cell receptor beta chains were read from a single sample in a study of shared clonotypes between healthy human individuals. The data were produced by immunoSEQ multiplex PCR, yet TCRdb's version contains in-frame clones alone and is incomplete. There are 500,000 to 650,000 clones in the sample; around 77% occur only once, and approximately 12% lies in the top ten. Sequenced: PBMCs. These receptors were taken from a woman aged 40 to 55 in good health. Some clones in this sample may be carry-over from other donors' samples. Both conserved end residues are part of each CDR3. Fields, in order: D gene, V gene, CDR3 length, J gene, clone size, CDR3 DNA, CDR3 protein. The D gene is left open where the match is weak. Expanded clones are given a class, and other clones once, few, many or no size at all.

D gene: .
V gene: TRBV5-4
CDR3 length: 16
J gene: TRBJ2-1
clone size: .
CDR3 DNA: TGTGCCAGCAGCTTGCCGGGCCGGGTCAACTACAATGAGCAGTTCTTC
CDR3 protein: CASSLPGRVNYNEQFF

D gene: TRBD2
V gene: TRBV30
CDR3 length: 12
J gene: TRBJ2-1
clone size: .
CDR3 DNA: TGTGCCTGGAGTGTTGGCGGGAGTGAGCAGTTCTTC
CDR3 protein: CAWSVGGSEQFF

D gene: .
V gene: TRBV19
CDR3 length: 12
J gene: TRBJ2-7
clone size: .
CDR3 DNA: TGTGCCAGTTCCGTCACCTACTACGAGCAGTACTTC
CDR3 protein: CASSVTYYEQYF

D gene: TRBD1
V gene: TRBV28
CDR3 length: 16
J gene: TRBJ2-5
clone size: .
CDR3 DNA: TGTGCCAGCAGCACGAGCCGGACAGGGAACGGGGAGACCCAGTACTTC
CDR3 protein: CASSTSRTGNGETQYF

D gene: .
V gene: TRBV4-1
CDR3 length: 15
J gene: TRBJ1-1
clone size: .
CDR3 DNA: TGCGCCAGCAGCATCGGCCGGGAAGAGGGCACTGAAGCTTTCTTT
CDR3 protein: CASSIGREEGTEAFF

D gene: .
V gene: TRBV21-1
CDR3 length: 19
J gene: TRBJ1-6
clone size: .
CDR3 DNA: TGTGCCAGCAGCACGTTGGGACAGGCAAGCGGCTCCTATAATTCACCCCTCCACTTT
CDR3 protein: CASSTLGQASGSYNSPLHF

D gene: .
V gene: TRBV19
CDR3 length: 18
J gene: TRBJ2-6
clone size: .
CDR3 DNA: TGTGCCAGTAGTATAGATCCCCGGGGATTCTCTGGGGCCAACGTCCTGACTTTC
CDR3 protein: CASSIDPRGFSGANVLTF

D gene: .
V gene: TRBV7-2
CDR3 length: 16
J gene: TRBJ2-7
clone size: many
CDR3 DNA: TGTGCCAGCAGCTTAGCATGGAGCTCTTTGGTTTACGAGCAGTACTTC
CDR3 protein: CASSLAWSSLVYEQYF

D gene: TRBD1
V gene: TRBV10-3
CDR3 length: 16
J gene: TRBJ1-1
clone size: .
CDR3 DNA: TGTGCCATCAGGCCCGGGACAGGGGGCATTGGGTCTGAAGCTTTCTTT
CDR3 protein: CAIRPGTGGIGSEAFF

D gene: TRBD1
V gene: TRBV25-1
CDR3 length: 14
J gene: TRBJ1-2
clone size: .
CDR3 DNA: TGTGCCAGCAGTTACCTGGACAGGGGGACGGACTACACCTTC
CDR3 protein: CASSYLDRGTDYTF

D gene: .
V gene: TRBV7-9
CDR3 length: 14
J gene: TRBJ1-5
clone size: .
CDR3 DNA: TGTGCCAGCAGCCCTGACACCGCCACTGAGCCCCAGCATTTT
CDR3 protein: CASSPDTATEPQHF

D gene: .
V gene: TRBV19
CDR3 length: 14
J gene: TRBJ1-2
clone size: .
CDR3 DNA: TGTGCCAGTAGTGTCCCGGGACTCAGCTATGGTTACACCTTC
CDR3 protein: CASSVPGLSYGYTF

D gene: .
V gene: TRBV18
CDR3 length: 16
J gene: TRBJ1-6
clone size: many
CDR3 DNA: TGTGCCAGCTCACTCGGGACGGACTCCTATAATTCACCCCTCCACTTT
CDR3 protein: CASSLGTDSYNSPLHF

D gene: .
V gene: TRBV5-8
CDR3 length: 13
J gene: TRBJ2-5
clone size: .
CDR3 DNA: TGTGCCAGCAGCTTGGGAGTCCAAGAGACCCAGTACTTC
CDR3 protein: CASSLGVQETQYF

D gene: TRBD2
V gene: TRBV5-1
CDR3 length: 14
J gene: TRBJ2-5
clone size: .
CDR3 DNA: TGCGCCAGCAGCCCCCCGGGACTATCGAAGACCCAGTACTTC
CDR3 protein: CASSPPGLSKTQYF

D gene: .
V gene: TRBV14
CDR3 length: 12
J gene: TRBJ2-5
clone size: few
CDR3 DNA: TGTGCCAGCAGCCCCCCGGGGGAGACCCAGTACTTC
CDR3 protein: CASSPPGETQYF

D gene: .
V gene: TRBV11-3
CDR3 length: 16
J gene: TRBJ2-1
clone size: .
CDR3 DNA: TGTGCCAGCAGCCCCCGCACCGGCAGGGGCCACAATGAGCAGTTCTTC
CDR3 protein: CASSPRTGRGHNEQFF

D gene: TRBD2
V gene: TRBV9
CDR3 length: 14
J gene: TRBJ2-3
clone size: .
CDR3 DNA: TGTGCCAGCAGCGGGACTAGCGGGAGTGATACGCAGTATTTT
CDR3 protein: CASSGTSGSDTQYF

D gene: .
V gene: TRBV7-3
CDR3 length: 13
J gene: TRBJ2-7
clone size: .
CDR3 DNA: TGTGCCAGCAGCCGTGCCGGGGGAAGGGAGCAGTACTTC
CDR3 protein: CASSRAGGREQYF